Each of the 21 T cell receptor beta chains below was sequenced from the same sample in a study of cytomegalovirus exposure and HLA in healthy donors. This PCR relied on a set of 60 Vbeta primers and 13 Jbeta primers. Profiled with immunoSEQ multiplex PCR; TCRdb holds only in-frame clones, not every one. The data show 150,000 to 200,000 clones, approximately 88% seen once. The material sequenced was PBMCs. All receptors derive from a woman under 30 in good health and CMV-seronegative.

The rearrangement joins TRBV18 to TRBJ2-4; D remains ambiguous. Germline V gene lookup returns CDR1 KGHSH and CDR2 LQKENI. V gave up 4 bases and J gave up 0 bases, with 10 bases separating them. This CDR3 has 15 residues. The CDR3 DNA sequence: TGTGCCAGCTCACTCCAGACACTAGCCAAAAACATTCAGTACTTC. Amino acid sequence: CASSLQTLAKNIQYF.

V usage is TRBV29-1 and J usage is TRBJ1-1, with a possible D match to TRBD1 (6 bases). The V gene's germline CDR1 is SQVTM and CDR2 ANQGSEA. The V and J ends lost 7 bases and 6 bases respectively, with 21 bases between them. The CDR3 has 14 amino acids. In nucleotides, the CDR3 is TGCAGCGCCCGACAGGTGTCACCAAGCGCTGAAGCTTTCTTT. Protein product: CSARQVSPSAEAFF.

In nucleotides, the CDR3 is TGTGCCACCGCGACTGGGGACAGTAACTATGGCTACACCTTC. It translates to CATATGDSNYGYTF. The V and J genes are TRBV19 and TRBJ1-2; TRBD1 matches at 7 bases. The CDR3 length is 14 residues. With 10 bases clipped from V and 1 base from J, the junction kept 9 bases outside the gene matches. Germline assignment: CDR1 LNHDA and CDR2 SQIVND (reference sequence).

The V call is TRBV5-1, the J call TRBJ2-7; D is undetermined. This CDR3 spans 15 amino acids. Germline V gene data show CDR1 as SGHRS and CDR2 as YFSETQ. The V end lost 0 bases, the J end lost 0 bases, and 10 bases lay between the germline ends. The CDR3 sequence: CASSLGLPPSYEQYF. In DNA, the CDR3 is TGCGCCAGCAGCTTGGGCCTACCCCCCTCCTACGAGCAGTACTTC.

V gene TRBV21-1 combines with J gene TRBJ2-2; the table's D call, TRBD1, was not checked against the DNA. TRBV21-1 is noted as a pseudogene. The CDR3 covers 16 residues. CDR3 sequence: CASSKPEQSKNGELFF. The CDR3 DNA follows: TGTGCCAGCAGCAAGCCCGAACAGAGCAAAAATGGGGAGCTGTTTTTT.

This chain connects TRBV5-1 to TRBJ1-6; D is undetermined. The ends were cut back, 0 bases at V and 10 bases at J, with 14 bases in the middle. Germline V gene data show CDR1 as SGHRS and CDR2 as YFSETQ. The CDR3 has 15 amino acids. CDR3 coding DNA: TGCGCCAGCAGCTTGGGTCGGGAATCGGGATCACCCCTCCACTTT. It yields the protein CASSLGRESGSPLHF.

The V call is TRBV5-4, the J call TRBJ2-5; 9 nucleotides match TRBD1. Germline CDR1 is SGHNT and CDR2 is YYREEE (reference sequence). The V and J ends lost 4 bases and 4 bases, in that order; junction bases with no gene match: 8. The CDR3 totals 15 residues. The CDR3 here is CASSVAQGAGETQYF. Written as DNA, the CDR3 is TGTGCCAGCAGCGTAGCACAGGGGGCTGGAGAGACCCAGTACTTC.

J is TRBJ1-2 and V is TRBV28; D possibly corresponds to TRBD1 (6 bases). The V end was cut by 4 bases, the J end by 4 bases, with 19 bases between. This CDR3 spans 16 amino acids. The germline gives CDR1 MDHEN, CDR2 SYDVKM. DNA of the CDR3: TGTGCCAGCAGTTCCTACGGACAGTTGGGACCCTATGGCTACACCTTC. Its translation: CASSSYGQLGPYGYTF.

This clone occurred a few times. The chain joins TRBV4-1 to TRBJ2-7; TRBD1 matches 12 bases. CDR1 MGHRA and CDR2 YSYEKL come from the germline V gene. CDR3 length: 18 amino acids. The V segment lost 3 bases and the J segment 3 bases; nucleotides outside the gene matches: 12. As DNA, the CDR3 is TGCGCCAGCAGCCAGGGGGCGGTACGGGACAGGGGGCGCTACGAGCAGTACTTC. The encoded protein is CASSQGAVRDRGRYEQYF.

The genes are TRBV5-6 and TRBJ1-1; D possibly corresponds to TRBD1 (5 bases). The CDR3 sequence is 13 residues long. Germline assignment: CDR1 SGHDT and CDR2 YYEEEE. The germline V and J ends were trimmed by 2 bases and 11 bases, with 16 bases remaining between them. The CDR3 nucleotides read TGTGCCAGCAGCTTCAACAGTGGGGCAGGCGCTTTCTTT. This translates into CASSFNSGAGAFF.

The V gene is TRBV6-4, the J gene TRBJ2-1; tentative D call: TRBD2 (5 bases). Germline CDR1 and CDR2: MRHNA and SNTAGT. CDR3 size: 13 residues. Trimming stripped 5 bases from V and 8 bases from J, with 13 bases between. This chain's CDR3 is CASSYWRLDEQFF. The CDR3 DNA sequence: TGTGCCAGCAGTTATTGGAGGCTTGATGAGCAGTTCTTC.

The chain joins TRBV2 to TRBJ2-4; D is uncertain. CDR1 SNHLY and CDR2 FYNNEI come from the germline V gene. Trimming removed 7 bases from V and 0 bases from J, with 10 bases in between. The length of the CDR3 is 14 residues. DNA for the CDR3: TGTGCCAGCACACGCGGTGAAGCCAAAAACATTCAGTACTTC. Its protein product is CASTRGEAKNIQYF.

The genes are TRBV28 and TRBJ1-2; 7 bases fit TRBD1. The V gene end was trimmed by 7 bases and the J gene end by 0 bases; junction bases not matched to a gene: 11. Per germline, CDR1 MDHEN and CDR2 SYDVKM. The CDR3 contains 16 residues. The chain's CDR3 is CASTTDRVYSNYGYTF. CDR3 DNA: TGTGCCAGCACTACCGACAGGGTCTACTCTAACTATGGCTACACCTTC.

V is TRBV6-1 and J is TRBJ1-1; D might be TRBD1 (6 bases). Germline V gene data show CDR1 as MNHNS and CDR2 as SASEGT. CDR3 length: 12 amino acids. V gave up 7 bases and J gave up 8 bases, with 14 bases separating them. The CDR3 DNA reads as TGTGCCAGCACTAAATTGGGGACAGAAGCTTTCTTT. It yields the protein CASTKLGTEAFF.

The CDR3 loop reads CASSSQTGGRLQAYF. The CDR3 DNA reads TGTGCCAGCAGCTCCCAAACGGGGGGCAGACTTCAGGCGTACTTC. The genes are TRBV5-6 and TRBJ2-7, with D possibly TRBD2 on 7 matching bases. The length of the CDR3 is 15 residues. V lost 3 bases and J 12 bases, leaving 25 bases between the germline ends. The germline V gene encodes CDR1 SGHDT and CDR2 YYEEEE.

The J gene is TRBJ1-3, the V gene TRBV7-2; possible D gene TRBD1, 5 bases. Trimming shortened V by 5 bases and J by 4 bases, and 18 bases separated the two germline ends. The CDR3 runs to 16 residues. Germline CDR1 is SGHTA and CDR2 is FQGNSA. The CDR3 DNA is TGTGCCAGCAGCCCCCGAACAGGCCGAGGCGGAAACACCATATATTTT. This sequence encodes CASSPRTGRGGNTIYF.

This clone came up once. The J gene is TRBJ2-1, the V gene TRBV5-6; 7 nucleotides line up with TRBD2. The CDR3 contains 15 residues. The trim removed 1 base at V and 3 bases at J, leaving 4 bases unmatched. Germline-derived CDR1 and CDR2 are SGHDT and YYEEEE. CDR3 in amino acids: CASSLLTGGYNEQFF. The CDR3 nucleotides read TGTGCCAGCAGCTTGCTCACGGGGGGCTACAATGAGCAGTTCTTC.

This clone has just a few counts. V gene TRBV2 combines with J gene TRBJ1-3, with a weak D call TRBD1 (6 bases). Looked up from germline, CDR1 is SNHLY and CDR2 is FYNNEI. The CDR3 consists of 15 residues. Trimming stripped 2 bases from V and 4 bases from J, with 12 bases between. The CDR3 nucleotides are TGTGCCAGCAGTGAAAACAGGGAGAGAGGAAACACCATATATTTT. It codes for CASSENRERGNTIYF.

The chain has TRBV5-1 and TRBJ2-3, with TRBD1 matching 7 bases. The ends lost 4 bases at V and 4 bases at J; junction bases unmatched: 3. CDR1 and CDR2 (germline): SGHRS, YFSETQ. The CDR3 covers 13 residues. CDR3 sequence reads: CASSGGQADTQYF. CDR3 DNA: TGCGCCAGCAGCGGAGGACAGGCAGATACGCAGTATTTT.

The chain joins TRBV18 to TRBJ1-1; possible D gene TRBD1, 5 bases. Germline CDR1 and CDR2: KGHSH and LQKENI. The CDR3 is 14 amino acids. V lost 6 bases to trimming and J lost 4 bases, with 15 bases between them. The CDR3, as DNA: TGTGCCAGCTCCAACGGGGGTGTTCGCACTGAAGCTTTCTTT. It specifies CASSNGGVRTEAFF. Filled out from reference TRBV18 and TRBJ1-1, the complete variable domain reads NAGVMQNPRHLVRRRGQEARLRCSPMKGHSHVYWYRQLPEEGLKFMVYLQKENIIDESGMPKERFSAEFPKEGPSILRIQQVVRGDSAAYFCASSNGGVRTEAFFGQGTRLTVV.

This chain links TRBV9 with TRBJ1-6, with a tentative D call TRBD1 (6 bases). The V end was cut by 4 bases, the J end by 9 bases, with 23 bases between. The CDR3 runs 17 residues. CDR1 is SGDLS and CDR2 is YYNGEE in the germline V gene. CDR3 DNA: TGTGCCAGCAGCAATTTTCCCGAACAGGGCCTCGGTTCACCCCTCCACTTT. Amino acids: CASSNFPEQGLGSPLHF. The variable domain in full, completed from reference TRBV9 and TRBJ1-6, reads DSGVTQTPKHLITATGQRVTLRCSPRSGDLSVYWYQQSLDQGLQFLIQYYNGEERAKGNILERFSAQQFPDLHSELNLSSLELGDSALYFCASSNFPEQGLGSPLHFGNGTRLTVT.